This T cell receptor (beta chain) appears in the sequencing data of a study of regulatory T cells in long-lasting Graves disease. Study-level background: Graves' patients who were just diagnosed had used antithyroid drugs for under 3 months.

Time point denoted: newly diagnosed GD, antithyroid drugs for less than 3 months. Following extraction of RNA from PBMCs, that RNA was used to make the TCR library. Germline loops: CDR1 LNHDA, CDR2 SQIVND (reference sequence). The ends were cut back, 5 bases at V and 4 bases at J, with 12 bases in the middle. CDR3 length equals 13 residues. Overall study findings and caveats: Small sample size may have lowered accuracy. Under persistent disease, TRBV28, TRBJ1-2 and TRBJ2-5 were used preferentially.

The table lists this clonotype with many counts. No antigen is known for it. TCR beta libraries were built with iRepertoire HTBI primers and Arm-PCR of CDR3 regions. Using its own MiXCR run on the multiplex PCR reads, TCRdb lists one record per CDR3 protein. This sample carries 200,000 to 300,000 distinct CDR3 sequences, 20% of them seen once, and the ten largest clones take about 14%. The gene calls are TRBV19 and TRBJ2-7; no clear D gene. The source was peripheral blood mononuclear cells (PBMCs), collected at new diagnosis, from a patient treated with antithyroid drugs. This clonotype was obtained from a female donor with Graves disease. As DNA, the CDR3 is TGTGCCAGTAGTCGTGCCAGCGAATACGAGCAGTACTTC. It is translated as CASSRASEYEQYF.